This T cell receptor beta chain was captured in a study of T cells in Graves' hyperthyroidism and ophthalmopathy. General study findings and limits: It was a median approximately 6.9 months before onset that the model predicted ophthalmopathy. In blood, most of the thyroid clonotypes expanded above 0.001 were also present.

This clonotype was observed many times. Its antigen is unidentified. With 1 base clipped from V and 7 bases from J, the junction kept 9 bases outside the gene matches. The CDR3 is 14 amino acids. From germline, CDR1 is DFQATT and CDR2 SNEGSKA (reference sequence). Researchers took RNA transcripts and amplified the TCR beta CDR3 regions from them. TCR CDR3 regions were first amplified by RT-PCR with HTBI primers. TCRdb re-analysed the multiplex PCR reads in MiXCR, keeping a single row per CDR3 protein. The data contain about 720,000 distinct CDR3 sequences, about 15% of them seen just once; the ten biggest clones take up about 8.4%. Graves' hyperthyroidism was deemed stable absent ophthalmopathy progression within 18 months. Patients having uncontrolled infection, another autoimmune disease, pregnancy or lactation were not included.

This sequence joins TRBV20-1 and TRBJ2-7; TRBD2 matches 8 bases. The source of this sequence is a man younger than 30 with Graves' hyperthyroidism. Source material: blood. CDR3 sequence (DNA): TGCAGTGCTAGAGGCCCCCGGGGGGGGAGAGAGCAGTACTTC. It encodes CSARGPRGGREQYF.